The TCR beta chain described here comes from a study of CD8 T cells in ankylosing spondylitis. Germline assignment: CDR1 LNHNV and CDR2 YYDKDF (reference sequence). The CDR3 spans 12 residues. J gave up 5 bases and V 8 bases, and 2 bases lay outside the gene matches. In making TCR beta libraries, quantitative 5'-RACE with molecular barcodes was used. TCRdb recomputed calls from the 5' RACE reads with MiXCR, one row per CDR3 protein. The sample includes around 280,000 distinct CDR3 sequences, over 15% of them seen just once. This TCR was recovered from a male donor with ankylosing spondylitis or in good health (not recorded which). Material for sequencing was blood, either unsorted or a sorted T cell fraction (not recorded which). This sequence joins TRBV15 and TRBJ1-1; TRBD1 matches at 10 bases. CDR3 DNA: TGTGCCACCGGGACAGGGGAGACTGAAGCTTTCTTT. Translation gives CATGTGETEAFF.